One sample yielded the 11 T cell receptor beta chains listed below, sequenced in a study of blood T cells in healthy people across ages. A second PCR of roughly 7 to 11 cycles used a sample-barcoded 5' primer and a J-beta primer mix. TCRdb re-analysed the 5' RACE reads in MiXCR, keeping a single row per CDR3 protein. The profile shows 600,000 to 650,000 distinct CDR3 sequences, 58% of them singletons. Sequenced: blood. The origin of the receptors is a man between 60 and 75 years old in good health.

The V and J genes are TRBV12-3 or TRBV12-4 and TRBJ1-1; 8 nucleotides align to TRBD1. The CDR3 consists of 13 residues. V was clipped by 11 bases and J by 4 bases; unmatched bases: 9. The CDR3, as DNA: TGTGCCTCATCGACAGGGGAAGGCACTGAAGCTTTCTTT. Its translation: CASSTGEGTEAFF.

The CDR3 coding sequence is TGCAGTGCCAGAAGCCCGGGGCCCCAAGATACGCAGTATTTT. As protein: CSARSPGPQDTQYF. The chain uses TRBV20-1 and TRBJ2-3; D may correspond to TRBD1 or TRBD2 (5 bases each). The ends were cut back, 6 bases at V and 5 bases at J, with 18 bases in the middle. Germline V gene data show CDR1 as DFQATT and CDR2 as SNEGSKA (reference sequence). CDR3 length equals 14 residues.

The gene calls are TRBV5-1 and TRBJ2-3; 8 nucleotides match TRBD2. This CDR3 comprises 15 residues. V gave up 1 base and J gave up 7 bases; unmatched junction bases: 8. CDR1 is SGHRS and CDR2 is YFSETQ in the germline V gene. Here the CDR3 DNA reads TGCGCCAGCAGCTTGTTTAGCGGGGATTTCAATACGCAGTATTTT. It translates to CASSLFSGDFNTQYF. The whole variable domain, filled in from reference TRBV5-1 and TRBJ2-3, reads KAGVTQTPRYLIKTRGQQVTLSCSPISGHRSVSWYQQTPGQGLQFLFEYFSETQRNKGNFPGRFSGRQFSNSRSEMNVSTLELGDSALYLCASSLFSGDFNTQYFGPGTRLTVL.

The chain joins TRBV7-2 to TRBJ2-6; no firm D call. The V gene lost 10 bases and the J gene lost 2 bases, with 18 bases spanning the gap. Per germline, CDR1 SGHTA and CDR2 FQGNSA. The CDR3 is 16 amino acids. The CDR3 DNA sequence: TGTGCCACCCAAGGGCTCCCTGGGGCTGGGGCCAACGTCCTGACTTTC. Its protein product is CATQGLPGAGANVLTF.

The J gene is TRBJ2-3, the V gene TRBV28, with D maybe TRBD2 (7 bases). The length of the CDR3 is 15 residues. Germline lookup yields CDR1 MDHEN and CDR2 SYDVKM. V was pared by 7 bases and J by 5 bases, with 19 bases between. CDR3 in DNA: TGTGCCAGCATACCTAGTTGGGGGGGCAAAGATACGCAGTATTTT. Encoded protein: CASIPSWGGKDTQYF. The entire variable domain, with the rest obtained from reference TRBV28 and TRBJ2-3, is as follows: DVKVTQSSRYLVKRTGEKVFLECVQDMDHENMFWYRQDPGLGLRLIYFSYDVKMKEKGDIPEGYSVSREKKERFSLILESASTNQTSMYLCASIPSWGGKDTQYFGPGTRLTVL.

J is TRBJ2-1 and V is TRBV10-3, with D unresolved. Germline values: CDR1 ENHRY, CDR2 SYGVKD. The CDR3 consists of 15 residues. V lost 2 bases and J lost 4, with 12 bases in between. The CDR3 here is CAISERQAIYNEQFF. In nucleotides, the CDR3 is TGTGCCATCAGTGAGAGGCAGGCGATTTACAATGAGCAGTTCTTC.

V gene TRBV6-6 combines with J gene TRBJ1-2; D gene uncertain. Germline V gives CDR1 MNHNY, CDR2 SVGAGI (reference sequence). This CDR3 region has 10 residues. The V gene lost 6 bases and the J gene lost 9 bases, with 8 bases spanning the gap. In nucleotides, the CDR3 is TGTGCCAGCAGCGGACTGAGCTACACCTTC. The encoded protein is CASSGLSYTF.

V gene TRBV10-2 combines with J gene TRBJ2-6; 12 bases fit TRBD1. There are 16 residues in the CDR3. Germline CDR1 is WSHSY and CDR2 is SAAADI. Unmatched junction bases numbered 3, after V lost 8 bases and J lost 1 base. CDR3 in amino acids: CASGDRGLSGANVLTF. The CDR3 region has the DNA TGCGCCAGCGGGGACAGGGGGCTATCTGGGGCCAACGTCCTGACTTTC.

V and J are TRBV29-1 and TRBJ2-4; perhaps TRBD1 as D (6 bases). The DNA end is a closer match to TRBJ2-7, so the J assignment may be wrong. This CDR3 comprises 11 residues. Germline V CDR1 and CDR2: SQVTM, ANQGSEA. For the CDR3, the DNA is TGCAGCGTCGCAGGACAGCACGAGCAGTACTTC. It codes for CSVAGQHEQYF.

The chain combines TRBV7-2 with TRBJ1-6; D uncertain. V was pared by 2 bases and J by 7 bases, with 12 bases between. CDR3 size: 15 residues. Germline V gene sequence: CDR1 SGHTA, CDR2 FQGNSA. This CDR3 is CASSLRGPGNSPLHF. The CDR3 nucleotides are TGTGCCAGCAGCTTAAGAGGACCTGGAAATTCACCCCTCCACTTT. Drawing the rest from reference TRBV7-2 and TRBJ1-6, the complete variable domain is GAGVSQSPSNKVTEKGKDVELRCDPISGHTALYWYRQSLGQGLEFLIYFQGNSAPDKSGLPSDRFSAERTGGSVSTLTIQRTQQEDSAVYLCASSLRGPGNSPLHFGNGTRLTVT.

This chain connects TRBV21-1 to TRBJ2-3; the tabulated D call, TRBD1, remains unverified against the DNA. TRBV21-1 represents a pseudogene. The CDR3 consists of 16 residues. The CDR3 DNA follows: TGTGCCAGCAGCAAAGAGTTTCCGGGGAGCGCGGATACGCAGTATTTT. Translated, it gives CASSKEFPGSADTQYF.